This T cell receptor beta chain stems from a study of cytomegalovirus exposure and HLA in healthy donors. Germline CDR1 reads SEHNR; CDR2 reads FQNEAQ (reference sequence). The CDR3 spans 16 residues. The V segment lost 2 bases and the J segment 2 bases; nucleotides outside the gene matches: 7. The PCR ran on 60 Vbeta and 13 Jbeta primers. The data were produced by immunoSEQ multiplex PCR, yet TCRdb's version contains in-frame clones alone and is incomplete. Among about 94,000 clones listed, 81% were seen once. The chain is built from TRBV7-9 and TRBJ2-7, with 9 bases matching TRBD2. Sequences were obtained from PBMCs. The sequence came from a human donor in good health. DNA of the CDR3: TGTGCCAGCAGCTTACACAGTCTAGCGGGACCCTACGAGCAGTACTTC. Translation gives CASSLHSLAGPYEQYF.